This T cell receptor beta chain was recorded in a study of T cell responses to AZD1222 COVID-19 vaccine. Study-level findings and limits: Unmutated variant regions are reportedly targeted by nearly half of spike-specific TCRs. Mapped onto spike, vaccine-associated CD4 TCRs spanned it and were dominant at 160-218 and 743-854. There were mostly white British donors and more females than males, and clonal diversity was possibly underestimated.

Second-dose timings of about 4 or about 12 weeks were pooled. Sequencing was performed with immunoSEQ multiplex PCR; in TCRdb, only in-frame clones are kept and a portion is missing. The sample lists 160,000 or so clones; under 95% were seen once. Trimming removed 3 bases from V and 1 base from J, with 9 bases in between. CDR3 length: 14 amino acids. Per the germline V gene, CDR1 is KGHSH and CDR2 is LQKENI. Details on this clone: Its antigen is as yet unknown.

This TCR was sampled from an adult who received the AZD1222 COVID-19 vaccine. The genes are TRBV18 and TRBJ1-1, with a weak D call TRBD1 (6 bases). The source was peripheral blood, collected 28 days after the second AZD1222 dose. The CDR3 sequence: CASSPTGSNTEAFF. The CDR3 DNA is TGTGCCAGCTCACCCACAGGGTCGAACACTGAAGCTTTCTTT.